This T cell receptor beta chain stems from a study of cytomegalovirus exposure and HLA in healthy donors. The wider study: One earlier analysis, a look at roughly 180 million T cells, found about 100 million unique TCR beta sequences.

It was with 60 Vbeta and 13 Jbeta primers that the PCR ran. Sequencing was performed with immunoSEQ multiplex PCR; in TCRdb, only in-frame clones are kept and a portion is missing. Here the sample spans some 84,000 clones, roughly 73% being singletons. Trimming shortened V by 5 bases and J by 7 bases, and 15 bases separated the two germline ends. The germline gives CDR1 MDHEN, CDR2 SYDVKM. The CDR3 is 14 amino acids. Sample: PBMCs. V and J are TRBV28 and TRBJ1-5; possible D gene TRBD1, 6 bases. The receptor was derived from a male donor in good health and CMV-seropositive. In DNA, the CDR3 is TGTGCCAGCAGTCCCTCAGGGGCCGGGCAGCCCCAGCATTTT. The encoded protein is CASSPSGAGQPQHF.